This T cell receptor (beta chain) was profiled in a study of control samples from healthy donors and cancer patients. Germline CDR1 reads MNHNS; CDR2 reads SASEGT. This CDR3 has 12 amino acids. With 1 base removed from V and 11 bases from J, the gap between germline ends came to 11 bases. Assay: immunoSEQ multiplex PCR; the TCRdb copy retains only in-frame clones and omits some. This table holds some 130,000 clones, more than 80% found once. The sequenced material came from blood. The TCR was taken from a middle-aged man in good health. The V and J genes are TRBV6-1 and TRBJ1-1, with D unclear. The chain's CDR3 is CASSEVGPVAFF. The CDR3 DNA follows: TGTGCCAGCAGTGAAGTCGGCCCCGTCGCTTTCTTT.